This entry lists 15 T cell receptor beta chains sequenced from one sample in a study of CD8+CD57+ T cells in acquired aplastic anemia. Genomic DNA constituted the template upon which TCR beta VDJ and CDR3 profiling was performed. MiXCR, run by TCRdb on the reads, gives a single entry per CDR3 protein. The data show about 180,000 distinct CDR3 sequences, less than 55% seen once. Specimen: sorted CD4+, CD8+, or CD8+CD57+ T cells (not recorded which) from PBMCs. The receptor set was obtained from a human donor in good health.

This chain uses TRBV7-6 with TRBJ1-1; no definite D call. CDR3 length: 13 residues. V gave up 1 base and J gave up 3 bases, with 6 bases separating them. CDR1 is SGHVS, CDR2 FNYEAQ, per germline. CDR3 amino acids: CASSLGPYTEAFF. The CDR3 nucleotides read TGTGCCAGCAGCTTAGGCCCTTACACTGAAGCTTTCTTT.

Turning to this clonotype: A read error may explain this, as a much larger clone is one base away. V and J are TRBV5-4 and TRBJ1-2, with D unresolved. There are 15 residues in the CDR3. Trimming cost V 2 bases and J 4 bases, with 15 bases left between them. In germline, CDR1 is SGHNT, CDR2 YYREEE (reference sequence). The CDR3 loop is CASSFHTVATYGYTF. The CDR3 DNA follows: TGTGCCAGCAGCTTTCACACAGTGGCAACCTATGGCTACACCTTC. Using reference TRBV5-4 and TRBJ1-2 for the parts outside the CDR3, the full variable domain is ETGVTQSPTHLIKTRGQQVTLRCSSQSGHNTVSWYQQALGQGPQFIFQYYREEENGRGNFPPRFSGLQFPNYSSELNVNALELDDSALYLCASSFHTVATYGYTFGSGTRLTVV.

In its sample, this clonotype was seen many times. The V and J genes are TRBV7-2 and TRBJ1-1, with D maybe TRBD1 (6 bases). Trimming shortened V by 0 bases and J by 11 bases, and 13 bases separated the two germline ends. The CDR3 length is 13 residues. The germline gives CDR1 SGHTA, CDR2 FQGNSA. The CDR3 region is CASSLAWGQGAFF. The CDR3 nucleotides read TGTGCCAGCAGCTTAGCGTGGGGACAAGGGGCTTTCTTT.

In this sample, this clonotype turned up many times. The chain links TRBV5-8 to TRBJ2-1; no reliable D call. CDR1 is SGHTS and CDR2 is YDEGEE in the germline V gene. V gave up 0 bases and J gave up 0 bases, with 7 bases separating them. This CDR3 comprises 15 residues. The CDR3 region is CASSLGPISYNEQFF. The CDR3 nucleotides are TGTGCCAGCAGCTTGGGTCCCATCTCCTACAATGAGCAGTTCTTC.

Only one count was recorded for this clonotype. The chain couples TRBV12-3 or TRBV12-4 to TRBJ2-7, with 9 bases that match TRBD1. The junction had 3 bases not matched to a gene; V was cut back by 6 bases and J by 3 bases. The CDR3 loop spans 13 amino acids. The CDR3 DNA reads TGTGCCAGCAGCAGACAGGGGGACTACGAGCAGTACTTC. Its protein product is CASSRQGDYEQYF.

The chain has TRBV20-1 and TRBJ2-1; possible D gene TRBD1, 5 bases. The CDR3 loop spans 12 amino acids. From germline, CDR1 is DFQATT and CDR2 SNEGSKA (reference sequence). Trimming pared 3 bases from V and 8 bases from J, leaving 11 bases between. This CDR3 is CSARWGADEQFF. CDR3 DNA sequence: TGCAGTGCTAGGTGGGGCGCGGATGAGCAGTTCTTC.

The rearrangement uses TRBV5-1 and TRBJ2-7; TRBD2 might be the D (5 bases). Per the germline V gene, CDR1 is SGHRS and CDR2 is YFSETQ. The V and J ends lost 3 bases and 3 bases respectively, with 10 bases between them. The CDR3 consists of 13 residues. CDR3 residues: CASSWEPIYEQYF. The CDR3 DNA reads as TGCGCCAGCAGCTGGGAGCCGATCTACGAGCAGTACTTC. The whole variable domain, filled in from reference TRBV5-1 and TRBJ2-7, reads KAGVTQTPRYLIKTRGQQVTLSCSPISGHRSVSWYQQTPGQGLQFLFEYFSETQRNKGNFPGRFSGRQFSNSRSEMNVSTLELGDSALYLCASSWEPIYEQYFGPGTRLTVT.

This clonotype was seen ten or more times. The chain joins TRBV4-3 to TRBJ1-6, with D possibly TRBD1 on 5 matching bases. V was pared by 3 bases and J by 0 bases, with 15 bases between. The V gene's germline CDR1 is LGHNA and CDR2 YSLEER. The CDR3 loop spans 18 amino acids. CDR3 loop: CASSQAHGGSSYNSPLHF. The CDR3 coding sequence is TGCGCCAGCAGCCAGGCCCACGGGGGAAGCTCCTATAATTCACCCCTCCACTTT.

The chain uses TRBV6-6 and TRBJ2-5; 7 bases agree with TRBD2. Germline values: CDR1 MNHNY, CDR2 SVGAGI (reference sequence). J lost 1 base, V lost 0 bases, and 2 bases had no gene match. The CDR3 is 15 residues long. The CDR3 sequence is CASSYSGGTQETQYF. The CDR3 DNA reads TGTGCCAGCAGTTACTCGGGGGGGACCCAAGAGACCCAGTACTTC.

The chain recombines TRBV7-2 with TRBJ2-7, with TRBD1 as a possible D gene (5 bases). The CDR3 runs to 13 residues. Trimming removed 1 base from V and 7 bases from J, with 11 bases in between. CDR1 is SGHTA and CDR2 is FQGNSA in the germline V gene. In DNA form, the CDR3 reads TGTGCCAGCAGCTTAGGCAAGGGGCTGGAGCAGTACTTC. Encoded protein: CASSLGKGLEQYF.

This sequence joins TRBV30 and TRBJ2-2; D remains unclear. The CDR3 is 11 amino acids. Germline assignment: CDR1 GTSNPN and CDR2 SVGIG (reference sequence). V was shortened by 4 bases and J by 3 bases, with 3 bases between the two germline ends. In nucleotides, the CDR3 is TGTGCCTGGACTTACACCGGGGAGCTGTTTTTT. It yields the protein CAWTYTGELFF.

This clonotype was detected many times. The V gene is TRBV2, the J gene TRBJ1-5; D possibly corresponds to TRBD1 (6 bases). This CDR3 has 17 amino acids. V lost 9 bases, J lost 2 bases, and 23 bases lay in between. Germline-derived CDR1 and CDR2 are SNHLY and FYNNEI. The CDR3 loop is CASGQFQRSSGNQPQHF. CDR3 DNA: TGTGCCAGTGGACAGTTTCAAAGATCAAGCGGCAATCAGCCCCAGCATTTT.

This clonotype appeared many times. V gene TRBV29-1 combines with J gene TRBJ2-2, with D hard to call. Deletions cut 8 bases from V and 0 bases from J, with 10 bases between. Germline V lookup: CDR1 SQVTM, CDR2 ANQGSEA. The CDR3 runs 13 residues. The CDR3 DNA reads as TGCAGCCGTGACACGACGAACACCGGGGAGCTGTTTTTT. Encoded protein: CSRDTTNTGELFF.

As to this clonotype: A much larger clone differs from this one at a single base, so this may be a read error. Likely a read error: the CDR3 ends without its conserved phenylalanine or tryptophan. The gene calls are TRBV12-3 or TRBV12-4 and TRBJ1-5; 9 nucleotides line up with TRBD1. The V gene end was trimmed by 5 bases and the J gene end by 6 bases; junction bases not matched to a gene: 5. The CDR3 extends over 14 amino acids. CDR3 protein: CASSPTGGGQPQHL. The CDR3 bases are TGTGCCAGCAGTCCTACAGGGGGCGGTCAGCCCCAGCATCTT.

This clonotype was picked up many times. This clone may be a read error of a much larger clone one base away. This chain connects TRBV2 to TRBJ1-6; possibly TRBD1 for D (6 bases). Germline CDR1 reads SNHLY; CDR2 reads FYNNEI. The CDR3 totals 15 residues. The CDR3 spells CASSAQDRPNSPLRF. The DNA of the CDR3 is TGTGCCAGCAGCGCCCAAGACAGGCCAAATTCACCCCTCCGCTTT.